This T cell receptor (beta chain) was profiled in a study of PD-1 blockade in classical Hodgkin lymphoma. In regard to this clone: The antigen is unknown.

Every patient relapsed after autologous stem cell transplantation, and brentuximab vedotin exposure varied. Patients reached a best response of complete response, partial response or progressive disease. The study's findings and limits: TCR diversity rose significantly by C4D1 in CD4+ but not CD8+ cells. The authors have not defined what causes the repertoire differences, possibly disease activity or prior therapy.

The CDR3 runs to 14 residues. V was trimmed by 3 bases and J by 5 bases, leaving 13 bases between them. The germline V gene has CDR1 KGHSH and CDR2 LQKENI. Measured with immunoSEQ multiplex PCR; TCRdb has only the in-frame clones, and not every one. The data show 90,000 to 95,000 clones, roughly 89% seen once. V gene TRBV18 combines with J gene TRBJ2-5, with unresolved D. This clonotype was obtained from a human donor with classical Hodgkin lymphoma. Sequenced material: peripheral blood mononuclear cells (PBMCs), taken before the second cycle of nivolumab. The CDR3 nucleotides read TGTGCCAGCTCACCTGGGCAGGTACCCGAGACCCAGTACTTC. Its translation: CASSPGQVPETQYF.